The rows below give T cell receptor beta chains drawn from one sample of a study of blood T cell repertoires in COVID-19. Clones were sequenced by immunoSEQ multiplex PCR, and TCRdb holds only the in-frame ones, with some missing. The top ten hold roughly 17% of the sample, which has 200,000 or so clones, 79% seen once. The specimen was peripheral blood. These receptor sequences come from a man aged 60 to 69 with active or convalescent COVID-19. The CDR3 runs from the conserved cysteine through the conserved F or W. The order of the fields is CDR3 protein, CDR3 DNA, clone size, D gene, J gene, V gene. A D gene is named only where the DNA matches it firmly. Clone size is not always given. Where it is, it says once, few, many or a class for expanded clones.

CDR3: CASSLGASSNIETQYF; DNA: TGTGCCAGCAGCCTAGGGGCCTCATCTAATATAGAGACCCAGTACTTC; size: -; D: -; J: TRBJ2-5; V: TRBV7-6
CDR3: CASSPSGTGELFF; DNA: TGTGCCAGCTCCCCCTCCGGTACCGGGGAGCTGTTTTTT; size: -; D: -; J: TRBJ2-2; V: TRBV18
CDR3: CASSPLGRPQHF; DNA: TGTGCCAGCAGTCCCCTCGGTCGGCCCCAGCATTTT; size: few; D: -; J: TRBJ1-5; V: TRBV28
CDR3: CASSYSHGRGETQYF; DNA: TGTGCCAGCAGTTACTCGCATGGAAGGGGAGAGACCCAGTACTTC; size: -; D: -; J: TRBJ2-5; V: TRBV6-6
CDR3: CASGGTGGAQHF; DNA: TGTGCCAGCGGGGGGACAGGTGGGGCCCAGCATTTT; size: -; D: TRBD1; J: TRBJ1-5; V: TRBV28
CDR3: CASSPWGRSSPLHF; DNA: TGTGCCAGCAGCCCCTGGGGGCGGTCGTCACCCCTCCACTTT; size: -; D: -; J: TRBJ1-6; V: TRBV7-2
CDR3: CASSGVQGLPMYNEQFF; DNA: TGTGCCAGCAGTGGGGTTCAGGGACTTCCAATGTACAATGAGCAGTTCTTC; size: -; D: -; J: TRBJ2-1; V: TRBV27
CDR3: CASSSRGQGTYEQYF; DNA: TGTGCCAGTAGTAGTCGCGGCCAGGGGACCTACGAGCAGTACTTC; size: -; D: -; J: TRBJ2-7; V: TRBV19
CDR3: CASSLYTSTDTQYF; DNA: TGTGCCAGCAGCTTGTATACTAGCACAGATACGCAGTATTTT; size: -; D: -; J: TRBJ2-3; V: TRBV13
CDR3: CASSQDNEFGYTF; DNA: TGCGCCAGCAGCCAAGATAATGAGTTTGGCTACACCTTC; size: few; D: -; J: TRBJ1-2; V: TRBV4-1
CDR3: CASSAGTSGSRGGNNEQFF; DNA: TGTGCCAGCAGTGCCGGGACTAGCGGGAGTCGTGGCGGTAACAATGAGCAGTTCTTC; size: few; D: TRBD2; J: TRBJ2-1; V: TRBV6-1
CDR3: CASSSLDRGLYNSPLHF; DNA: TGTGCCAGCAGTTCCTTGGATAGGGGCTTATATAATTCACCCCTCCACTTT; size: -; D: -; J: TRBJ1-6; V: TRBV27
CDR3: CASSSDSFTQYF; DNA: TGTGCCAGCAGCTCGGACTCTTTTACGCAGTATTTT; size: -; D: -; J: TRBJ2-3; V: TRBV7-2
CDR3: CASSLDGLAGGAQYF; DNA: TGTGCCAGCAGCTTAGATGGACTAGCGGGTGGGGCGCAGTATTTT; size: -; D: TRBD2; J: TRBJ2-3; V: TRBV7-2
CDR3: CASSPTRVMNTEAFF; DNA: TGCGCCAGCAGCCCCACCCGCGTTATGAACACTGAAGCTTTCTTT; size: -; D: -; J: TRBJ1-1; V: TRBV4-3
CDR3: CAWTPGLAGNTDTQYF; DNA: TGTGCCTGGACCCCTGGACTAGCGGGGAACACAGATACGCAGTATTTT; size: once; D: TRBD2; J: TRBJ2-3; V: TRBV30
CDR3: CAISGQSDRESTDTQYF; DNA: TGTGCCATCAGTGGACAATCAGACAGGGAAAGCACAGATACGCAGTATTTT; size: -; D: TRBD1; J: TRBJ2-3; V: TRBV10-3
CDR3: CASSPTGVTEAFF; DNA: TGTGCCAGCAGTCCCACAGGGGTTACTGAAGCTTTCTTT; size: -; D: TRBD1; J: TRBJ1-1; V: TRBV5-6
CDR3: CASSPVQGKETQYF; DNA: TGTGCCAGCTCACCAGTACAGGGCAAGGAGACCCAGTACTTC; size: -; D: -; J: TRBJ2-5; V: TRBV18
CDR3: CASSYRAGGLETQYF; DNA: TGTGCCAGCAGTTATCGGGCAGGGGGCCTAGAGACCCAGTACTTC; size: -; D: TRBD1; J: TRBJ2-5; V: TRBV2
CDR3: CASSQDKGGGYEQYF; DNA: TGCGCCAGCAGCCAAGATAAAGGGGGAGGGTACGAGCAGTACTTC; size: few; D: -; J: TRBJ2-7; V: TRBV4-3
CDR3: CASSPDRGTEKLFF; DNA: TGTGCCAGCTCACCCGACAGGGGAACTGAAAAACTGTTTTTT; size: -; D: TRBD1; J: TRBJ1-4; V: TRBV18
CDR3: CASSLSAGTYNEQFF; DNA: TGTGCCAGCAGCTTAAGTGCCGGGACCTACAATGAGCAGTTCTTC; size: -; D: -; J: TRBJ2-1; V: TRBV7-9
CDR3: CASSHDSGSRTDTQYF; DNA: TGCGCCAGCAGCCATGACAGCGGGAGCCGCACAGATACGCAGTATTTT; size: -; D: TRBD2; J: TRBJ2-3; V: TRBV4-3
CDR3: CASSEMTPGSTEAFF; DNA: TGTGCCAGCAGTGAAATGACCCCGGGGAGTACTGAAGCTTTCTTT; size: -; D: -; J: TRBJ1-1; V: TRBV2
CDR3: CSVEWPGGPLGEQYF; DNA: TGCAGCGTTGAATGGCCGGGAGGGCCCTTAGGCGAGCAGTACTTC; size: -; D: TRBD2; J: TRBJ2-7; V: TRBV29-1
CDR3: CAISPGLGGNYEQYF; DNA: TGTGCCATCAGTCCCGGACTGGGGGGGAACTACGAGCAGTACTTC; size: -; D: TRBD2; J: TRBJ2-7; V: TRBV10-3
CDR3: CAWSVMEAYNSPLHF; DNA: TGTGCCTGGAGTGTAATGGAGGCATATAATTCACCCCTCCACTTT; size: -; D: -; J: TRBJ1-6; V: TRBV30
CDR3: CASRGTGTYEQYF; DNA: TGTGCCAGCAGAGGGACAGGGACTTACGAGCAGTACTTC; size: -; D: TRBD1; J: TRBJ2-7; V: TRBV6-5
CDR3: CASSQGGTQQETQYF; DNA: TGCGCCAGCAGCCAAGGGGGGACACAACAAGAGACCCAGTACTTC; size: few; D: -; J: TRBJ2-5; V: TRBV4-3
CDR3: CASSIQGAPQETQYF; DNA: TGTGCCAGTAGTATACAGGGGGCCCCTCAAGAGACCCAGTACTTC; size: -; D: TRBD1; J: TRBJ2-5; V: TRBV19
CDR3: CASSLGRAGANVLTF; DNA: TGTGCCAGCAGCTTAGGCAGGGCTGGGGCCAACGTCCTGACTTTC; size: -; D: -; J: TRBJ2-6; V: TRBV7-3